The T cell receptor (beta chain) described here comes from a study of T cells in Graves' hyperthyroidism and ophthalmopathy. From RNA transcripts, TCR beta CDR3 regions were amplified. Researchers ran a first-round RT-PCR on the TCR CDR3 using the HTBI primer set. TCRdb reprocessed the multiplex PCR reads via MiXCR and lists one record per CDR3 protein. The sample includes 370,000 or so distinct CDR3 sequences, 15% to 19% of them seen just once. Overall study findings and caveats: Median prediction lead before ophthalmopathy onset was roughly 6 months with the model. Most clonotypes expanded in thyroid above 0.001 were likewise present in blood.

Germline CDR1 is SGHTA and CDR2 is FQGNSA. Trimming took 3 bases from V and 0 from J, leaving 8 bases between them. The CDR3 length is 14 residues. In this sample, this clonotype turned up many times. The antigen is not known. The specimen was blood. This chain links TRBV7-2 with TRBJ1-1, with D perhaps matching TRBD1 (6 bases). The receptor's source is a woman under 30 with Graves' hyperthyroidism that later progressed to Graves' ophthalmopathy. For the CDR3, the DNA is TGTGCCAGCAGCTTCGACAGGCTGAACACTGAAGCTTTCTTT. This encodes CASSFDRLNTEAFF.